These T cell receptor beta chains were read from a single sample in a study of T-cell reconstitution after alpha-beta-depleted transplantation in children. TCRdb independently ran MiXCR on the PCR reads; one entry per CDR3 protein. The sample includes about 980,000 distinct CDR3 sequences, around 30% of them seen just once. The material was PBMCs, mostly from graft donor cells, obtained 360 days after TCRalphabeta/CD19-depleted stem cell transplant. The receptors come from a boy under two years old who had a stem cell transplant for SCID, so the T cells may come from the graft donor. Both conserved end residues are part of each CDR3. Fields, in order: J gene, D gene, clone size, V gene, CDR3 protein, CDR3 DNA. A D gene is named only where the DNA matches it firmly. Clone size is not always given. Where it is, it says once, few, many or a class for expanded clones.

>TRBJ2-5|-|-|TRBV29-1
CSSGTSTGTKLQYF
TGCAGCTCGGGAACATCGACAGGAACAAAACTTCAGTACTTC
>TRBJ1-4|-|-|TRBV4-1
CASSQPGSEKLFF
TGCGCCAGCAGCCAACCGGGGTCTGAAAAACTGTTTTTT
>TRBJ2-7|TRBD2|few|TRBV12-3/TRBV12-4
CASSLGGTRRGQYF
TGTGCCAGCAGTTTAGGCGGGACTAGACGTGGGCAGTACTTC
>TRBJ2-7|-|-|TRBV12-3/TRBV12-4
CASSLGGPPYEQYF
TGTGCCAGCAGTCTCGGGGGGCCTCCCTACGAGCAGTACTTC
>TRBJ2-7|-|-|TRBV3-1
CASPRGGDEQYF
TGTGCCAGCCCCCGGGGTGGAGACGAGCAGTACTTC
>TRBJ2-3|-|few|TRBV20-1
CSASWGRTDTQYF
TGCAGTGCTAGCTGGGGGCGCACAGATACGCAGTATTTT
>TRBJ2-2|TRBD1|-|TRBV7-2
CASSLIGGLAGELFF
TGTGCCAGCAGCTTGATAGGGGGCTTGGCCGGGGAGCTGTTTTTT
>TRBJ2-7|-|-|TRBV4-3
CASSPKERGYEQYF
TGCGCCAGCAGCCCCAAAGAACGGGGCTACGAGCAGTACTTC
>TRBJ2-3|TRBD2|-|TRBV12-3/TRBV12-4
CASSPTSEGTDTQYF
TGTGCCAGCAGCCCGACTAGCGAGGGCACAGATACGCAGTATTTT
>TRBJ2-3|TRBD2|few|TRBV12-3/TRBV12-4
CASSLQGLAGPTDTQYF
TGTGCCAGCAGCCTTCAGGGACTAGCGGGACCCACAGATACGCAGTATTTT
>TRBJ2-1|-|few|TRBV9
CASSEWGEGGEQFF
TGTGCCAGCAGCGAGTGGGGGGAGGGGGGTGAGCAGTTCTTC
>TRBJ1-5|TRBD1|few|TRBV4-2
CASSQDHTGGAGNQPQHF
TGTGCCAGCAGCCAAGATCATACAGGGGGCGCGGGCAATCAGCCCCAGCATTTT
>TRBJ2-7|-|-|TRBV18
CASSPPGGASVIEQYF
TGTGCCAGCTCACCACCGGGGGGGGCCTCGGTCATCGAGCAGTACTTC
>TRBJ1-5|-|few|TRBV20-1
CSARGKGTGSNQPQHF
TGCAGTGCTAGAGGAAAGGGAACGGGTAGCAATCAGCCCCAGCATTTT
>TRBJ1-1|-|few|TRBV29-1
CSVELLEGFPEAFF
TGCAGCGTTGAACTTTTGGAGGGCTTCCCTGAAGCTTTCTTT